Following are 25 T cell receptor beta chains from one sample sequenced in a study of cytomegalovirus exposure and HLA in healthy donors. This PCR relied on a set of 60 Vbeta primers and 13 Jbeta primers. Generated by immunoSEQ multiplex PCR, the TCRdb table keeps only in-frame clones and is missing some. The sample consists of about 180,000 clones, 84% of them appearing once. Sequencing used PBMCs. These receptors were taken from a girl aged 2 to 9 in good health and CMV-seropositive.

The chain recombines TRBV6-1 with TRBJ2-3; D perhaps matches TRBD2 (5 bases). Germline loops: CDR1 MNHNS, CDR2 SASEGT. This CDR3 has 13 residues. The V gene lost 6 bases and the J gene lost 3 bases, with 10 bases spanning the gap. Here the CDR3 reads CASRAGGTDTQYF. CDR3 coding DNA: TGTGCCAGCAGAGCCGGCGGGACAGATACGCAGTATTTT.

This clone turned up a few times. The CDR3 is CASSLDRYQPQHF. In nucleotides, the CDR3 is TGTGCCAGCAGCCTGGACAGATATCAGCCCCAGCATTTT. The chain is built from TRBV5-4 and TRBJ1-5; a weak D match, TRBD1 (6 bases). Germline assignment: CDR1 SGHNT and CDR2 YYREEE (reference sequence). V was clipped by 4 bases and J by 5 bases, with 10 bases between them. The CDR3 length is 13 residues.

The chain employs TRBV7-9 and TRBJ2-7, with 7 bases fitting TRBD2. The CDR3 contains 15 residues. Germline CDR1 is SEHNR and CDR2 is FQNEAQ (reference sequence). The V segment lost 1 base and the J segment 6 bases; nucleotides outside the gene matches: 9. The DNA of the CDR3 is TGTGCCAGCAGCTTAGGGCGGGGGACGCCCCGCGAGCAGTACTTC. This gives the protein CASSLGRGTPREQYF.

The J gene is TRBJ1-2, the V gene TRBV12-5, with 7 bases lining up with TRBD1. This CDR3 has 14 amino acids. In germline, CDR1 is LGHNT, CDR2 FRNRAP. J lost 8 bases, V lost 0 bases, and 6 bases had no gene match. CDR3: CASGLVRDSGGYTF. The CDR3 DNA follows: TGTGCTAGTGGTTTGGTAAGGGACAGCGGGGGCTACACCTTC.

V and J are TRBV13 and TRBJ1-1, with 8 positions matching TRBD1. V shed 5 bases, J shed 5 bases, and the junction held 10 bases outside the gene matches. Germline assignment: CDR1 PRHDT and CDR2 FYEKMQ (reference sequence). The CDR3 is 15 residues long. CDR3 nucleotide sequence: TGTGCCAGCAGCATTCCCGACAGGGGAAGGACTGAAGCTTTCTTT. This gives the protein CASSIPDRGRTEAFF.

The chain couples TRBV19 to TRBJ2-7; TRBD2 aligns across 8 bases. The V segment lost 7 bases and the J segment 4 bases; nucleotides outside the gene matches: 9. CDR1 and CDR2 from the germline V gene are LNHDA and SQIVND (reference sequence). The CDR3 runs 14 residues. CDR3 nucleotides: TGTGCCAGTAACGAAGCTAGCGGGCCTTACGAGCAGTACTTC. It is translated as CASNEASGPYEQYF.

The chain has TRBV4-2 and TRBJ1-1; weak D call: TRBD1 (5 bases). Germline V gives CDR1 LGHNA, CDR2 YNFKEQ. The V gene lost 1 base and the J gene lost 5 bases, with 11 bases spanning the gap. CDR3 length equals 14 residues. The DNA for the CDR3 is TGTGCCAGCAGCCAAGGAGTGGGGGGTACTGAAGCTTTCTTT. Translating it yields CASSQGVGGTEAFF.

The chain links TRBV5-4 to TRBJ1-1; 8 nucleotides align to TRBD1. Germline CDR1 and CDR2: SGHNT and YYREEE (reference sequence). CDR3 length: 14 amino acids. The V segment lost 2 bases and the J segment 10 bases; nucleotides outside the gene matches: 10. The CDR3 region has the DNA TGTGCCAGCAGCTTTCAACAGGGGGTTGGGCGAGCTTTCTTT. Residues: CASSFQQGVGRAFF. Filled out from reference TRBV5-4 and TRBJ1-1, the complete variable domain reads ETGVTQSPTHLIKTRGQQVTLRCSSQSGHNTVSWYQQALGQGPQFIFQYYREEENGRGNFPPRFSGLQFPNYSSELNVNALELDDSALYLCASSFQQGVGRAFFGQGTRLTVV.

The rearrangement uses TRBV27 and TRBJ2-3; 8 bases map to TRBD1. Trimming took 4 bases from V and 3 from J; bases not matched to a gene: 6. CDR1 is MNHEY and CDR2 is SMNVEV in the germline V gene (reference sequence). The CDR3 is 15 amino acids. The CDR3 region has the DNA TGTGCCAGCAGTTCCTGGACAGGGAGGACAGATACGCAGTATTTT. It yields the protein CASSSWTGRTDTQYF.

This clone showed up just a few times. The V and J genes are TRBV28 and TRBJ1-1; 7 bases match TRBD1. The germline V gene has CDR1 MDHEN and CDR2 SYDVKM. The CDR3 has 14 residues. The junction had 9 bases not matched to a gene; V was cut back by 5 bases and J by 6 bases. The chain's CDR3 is CASSPSLQGAEAFF. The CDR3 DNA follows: TGTGCCAGCAGTCCATCCCTGCAGGGGGCTGAAGCTTTCTTT.

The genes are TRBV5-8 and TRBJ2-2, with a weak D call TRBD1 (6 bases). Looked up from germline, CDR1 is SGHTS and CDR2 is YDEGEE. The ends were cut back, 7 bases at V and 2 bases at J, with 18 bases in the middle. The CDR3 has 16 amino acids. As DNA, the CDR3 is TGTGCCAGCTGCTACCAGGGGTCGCCCAACACCGGGGAGCTGTTTTTT. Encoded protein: CASCYQGSPNTGELFF. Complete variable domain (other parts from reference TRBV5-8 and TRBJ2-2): EAGVTQSPTHLIKTRGQQATLRCSPISGHTSVYWYQQALGLGLQFLLWYDEGEERNRGNFPPRFSGRQFPNYSSELNVNALELEDSALYLCASCYQGSPNTGELFFGEGSRLTVL.

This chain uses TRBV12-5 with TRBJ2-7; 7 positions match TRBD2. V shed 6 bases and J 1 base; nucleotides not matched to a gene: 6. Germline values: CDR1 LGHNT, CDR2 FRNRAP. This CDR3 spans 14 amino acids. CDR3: CASGLAGGSYEQYF. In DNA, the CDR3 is TGTGCTAGTGGGTTAGCGGGTGGATCCTACGAGCAGTACTTC.

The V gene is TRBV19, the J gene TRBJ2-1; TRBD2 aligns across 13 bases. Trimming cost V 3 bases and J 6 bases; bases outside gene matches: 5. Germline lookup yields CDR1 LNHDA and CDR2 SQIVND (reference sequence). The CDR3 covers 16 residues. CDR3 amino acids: CASSIPTSGRANEQFF. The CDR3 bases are TGTGCCAGTAGTATCCCAACTAGCGGGAGGGCCAATGAGCAGTTCTTC.

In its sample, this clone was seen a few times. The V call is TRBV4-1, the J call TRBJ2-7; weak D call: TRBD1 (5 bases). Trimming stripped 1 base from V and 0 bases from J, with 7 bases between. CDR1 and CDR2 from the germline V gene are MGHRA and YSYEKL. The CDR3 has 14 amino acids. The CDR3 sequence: CASSQVDNSYEQYF. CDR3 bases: TGCGCCAGCAGCCAAGTGGACAACTCCTACGAGCAGTACTTC.

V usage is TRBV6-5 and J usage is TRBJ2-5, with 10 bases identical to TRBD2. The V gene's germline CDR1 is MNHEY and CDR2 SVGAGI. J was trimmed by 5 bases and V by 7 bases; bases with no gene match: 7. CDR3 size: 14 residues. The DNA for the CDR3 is TGTGCCAGCACCCTAGCGGGAGCCTGGGAGACCCAGTACTTC. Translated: CASTLAGAWETQYF.

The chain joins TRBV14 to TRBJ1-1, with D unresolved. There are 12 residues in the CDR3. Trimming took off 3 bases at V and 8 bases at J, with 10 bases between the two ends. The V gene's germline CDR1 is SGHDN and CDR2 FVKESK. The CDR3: CASSHTPQEAFF. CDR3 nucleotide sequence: TGTGCCAGCAGCCATACCCCCCAGGAAGCTTTCTTT.

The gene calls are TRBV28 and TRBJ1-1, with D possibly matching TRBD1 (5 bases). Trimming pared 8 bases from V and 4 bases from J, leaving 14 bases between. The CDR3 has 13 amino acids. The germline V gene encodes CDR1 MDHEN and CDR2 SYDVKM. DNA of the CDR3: TGTGCCAGCGCGGCGGGACGAGGCACTGAAGCTTTCTTT. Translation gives CASAAGRGTEAFF. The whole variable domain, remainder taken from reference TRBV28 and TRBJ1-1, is DVKVTQSSRYLVKRTGEKVFLECVQDMDHENMFWYRQDPGLGLRLIYFSYDVKMKEKGDIPEGYSVSREKKERFSLILESASTNQTSMYLCASAAGRGTEAFFGQGTRLTVV.

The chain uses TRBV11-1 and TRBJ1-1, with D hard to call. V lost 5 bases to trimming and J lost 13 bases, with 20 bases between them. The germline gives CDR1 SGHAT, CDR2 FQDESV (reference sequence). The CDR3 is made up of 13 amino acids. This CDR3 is CASSPAVSAFGFF. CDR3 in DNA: TGTGCCAGCAGCCCAGCGGTCTCAGCTTTTGGTTTCTTT.

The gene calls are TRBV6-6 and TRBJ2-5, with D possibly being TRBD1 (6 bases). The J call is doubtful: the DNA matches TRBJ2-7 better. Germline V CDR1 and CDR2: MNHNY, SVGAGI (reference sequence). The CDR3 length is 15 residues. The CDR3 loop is CASSYSSDSPYEQYF. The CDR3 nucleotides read TGTGCCAGCAGTTACTCTTCGGACAGCCCTTACGAGCAGTACTTC.

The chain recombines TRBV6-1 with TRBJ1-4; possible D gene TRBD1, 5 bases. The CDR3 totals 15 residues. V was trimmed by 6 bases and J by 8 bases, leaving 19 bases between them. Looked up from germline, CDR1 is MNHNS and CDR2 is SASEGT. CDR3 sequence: CASSGFGGGREKLFF. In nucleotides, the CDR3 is TGTGCCAGCAGCGGGTTTGGGGGAGGAAGGGAAAAACTGTTTTTT.

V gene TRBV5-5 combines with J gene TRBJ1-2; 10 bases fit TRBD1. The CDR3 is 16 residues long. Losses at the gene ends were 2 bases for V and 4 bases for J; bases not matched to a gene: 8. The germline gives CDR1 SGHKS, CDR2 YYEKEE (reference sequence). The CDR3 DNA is TGTGCCAGCAGCTTTATACGGACAGGGGGGTCCTATGGCTACACCTTC. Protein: CASSFIRTGGSYGYTF. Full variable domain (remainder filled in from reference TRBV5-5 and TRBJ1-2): DAGVTQSPTHLIKTRGQQVTLRCSPISGHKSVSWYQQVLGQGPQFIFQYYEKEERGRGNFPDRFSARQFPNYSSELNVNALLLGDSALYLCASSFIRTGGSYGYTFGSGTRLTVV.

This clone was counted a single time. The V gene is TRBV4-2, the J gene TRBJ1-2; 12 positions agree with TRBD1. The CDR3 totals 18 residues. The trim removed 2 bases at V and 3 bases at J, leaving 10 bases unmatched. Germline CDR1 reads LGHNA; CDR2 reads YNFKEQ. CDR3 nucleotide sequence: TGTGCCAGCAGCCAACCGGGACAGGGGGCGCAGGTCGACTATGGCTACACCTTC. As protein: CASSQPGQGAQVDYGYTF.

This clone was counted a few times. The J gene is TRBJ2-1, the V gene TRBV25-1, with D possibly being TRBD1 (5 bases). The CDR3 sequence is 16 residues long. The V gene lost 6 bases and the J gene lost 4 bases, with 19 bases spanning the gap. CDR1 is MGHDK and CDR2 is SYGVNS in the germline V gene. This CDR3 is CASSPQVISTYNEQFF. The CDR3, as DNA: TGTGCCAGCAGCCCACAGGTTATCTCGACGTACAATGAGCAGTTCTTC.

The CDR3 sequence is CAWSVRLRDEKLFF. The CDR3 DNA reads TGTGCCTGGAGTGTAAGGCTCCGGGATGAAAAACTGTTTTTT. The chain carries TRBV30 and TRBJ1-4; D not resolved. The CDR3 covers 14 residues. The germline V gene encodes CDR1 GTSNPN and CDR2 SVGIG (reference sequence). Trimming left V 0 bases short and J 6 bases short, with 11 bases between.

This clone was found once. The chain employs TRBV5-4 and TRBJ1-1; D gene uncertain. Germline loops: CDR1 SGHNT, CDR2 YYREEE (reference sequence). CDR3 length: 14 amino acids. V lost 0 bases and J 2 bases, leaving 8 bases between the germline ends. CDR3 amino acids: CASSLDTFNTEAFF. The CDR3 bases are TGTGCCAGCAGCTTGGACACCTTTAACACTGAAGCTTTCTTT.